The rows below give T cell receptor beta chains drawn from one sample of a study of T cell repertoires in cytomegalovirus infection. What these receptors recognize is not known. TCRdb called the reads again in MiXCR, with one record for every CDR3 protein. Seen here are approximately 1,000,000 distinct CDR3 sequences, 30% to 40% observed once, and the top ten hold 10% to 15%. The sample consisted of cultured CD8+ T cells from PBMCs, taken from culture after CMV antigen stimulation. The receptors shown here come from a human donor in good health (CMV status not recorded). Some clones in this sample may be carry-over from other donors' samples. Both conserved end residues are part of each CDR3. The D gene is left open where the match is weak. Where a row states a size, it is once, few, many or the class of an expanded clone; other rows omit it.

d_gene	abundance	v_gene	j_gene	len	CDR3nt	CDR3aa
NA	NA	TRBV7-2	TRBJ2-1	14	TGTGTCAGCAGCTTGGGGCTCCTATACAATGAGCAGTTCTTC	CVSSLGLLYNEQFF
TRBD1	NA	TRBV7-9	TRBJ2-7	14	TGTGCCAGCAGCTTTCGGGACAGGCGACACGAGCAGTACTTC	CASSFRDRRHEQYF
NA	once	TRBV2	TRBJ1-1	14	TGTGCCAGCAGTGATGTGACCCTGGGGGGGCCAGCTTTCTTT	CASSDVTLGGPAFF
NA	NA	TRBV27	TRBJ2-1	18	TGTGCCAGCAGTTTAGTTCCCACGACTCACCGGCGATACAATGAGCAGTTCTTC	CASSLVPTTHRRYNEQFF
NA	once	TRBV6-2/TRBV6-3	TRBJ1-2	14	TGTGCCAGCAGTTATACGCAGAGTGTTGTTGGCTACACCTTC	CASSYTQSVVGYTF
TRBD2	NA	TRBV9	TRBJ2-3	18	TGTGCCAGCAGCACCGGACTAGCGGGGGTTCCGGACAGGGTTACGCAGTATTTT	CASSTGLAGVPDRVTQYF
NA	NA	TRBV29-1	TRBJ2-1	10	TGCAGCGTTGACCAGAATGAGCAGTTCTTC	CSVDQNEQFF
NA	NA	TRBV15	TRBJ2-3	15	TGTGCCACCAGCAGAGGACTAGGGTTGTCGGATACGCAGTATTTT	CATSRGLGLSDTQYF
TRBD2	NA	TRBV15	TRBJ2-3	17	TGTGCCACCAGCAGAAGGCTAGCGGGGGCCTCCCTGGATACGCAGTATTTT	CATSRRLAGASLDTQYF
NA	NA	TRBV5-6	TRBJ1-1	15	TGTGCCAGCAGCCCCTCGGGGGGGACGTACTCTGAAGCTTTCTTT	CASSPSGGTYSEAFF
NA	NA	TRBV12-3/TRBV12-4	TRBJ2-1	12	TGTGCCAGCAGTTCCCAGGTGGATGAGCAGTTCTTC	CASSSQVDEQFF
TRBD2	NA	TRBV29-1	TRBJ2-3	15	TGCAGCGTTGAAGAACGGGGGGGCAGGGCAGATACGCAGTATTTT	CSVEERGGRADTQYF
TRBD1	NA	TRBV2	TRBJ1-4	15	TGTGCCAGCACGTGGCCTTTGACAGGGGATGAAAAACTGTTTTTT	CASTWPLTGDEKLFF
NA	NA	TRBV18	TRBJ2-5	15	TGTGCCAGCTCACCAAGACAGCCCCTCCAAGAGACCCAGTACTTC	CASSPRQPLQETQYF
NA	NA	TRBV6-1	TRBJ1-1	14	TGTGCCAGCAGTATTACAAGAGTTATGACTGAAGCTTTCTTT	CASSITRVMTEAFF
TRBD1	few	TRBV6-5	TRBJ2-6	17	TGTGCCAGCAGTTACGGGACAGGGTTCTCTGGGGCCAACGTCCTGACTTTC	CASSYGTGFSGANVLTF
NA	few	TRBV20-1	TRBJ2-2	16	TGCAGTGCTATCGGGGGGGAGACAGGGGTCACCGGGGAGCTGTTTTTT	CSAIGGETGVTGELFF
NA	NA	TRBV7-6	TRBJ1-2	14	NA	CASSLVRGVAQGTF
NA	few	TRBV6-5	TRBJ2-5	15	TGTGCCAGCAGTTACTCGTTGGGGGCGGTAGAGACCCAGTACTTC	CASSYSLGAVETQYF
NA	many	TRBV7-8	TRBJ2-1	15	TGTGCCAGCAGCTTAATCGAGGGGAACTACAATGAGCAGTTCTTC	CASSLIEGNYNEQFF
NA	NA	TRBV19	TRBJ1-1	14	TGTGCCAGTATAGGCAGGGGTTGGAACACTGAAGCTTTCTTT	CASIGRGWNTEAFF
NA	once	TRBV9	TRBJ2-1	18	TGTGCCAGCAGCGTAGATGGGGAGGGGGGGGGTGCATACAATGAGCAGTTCTTC	CASSVDGEGGGAYNEQFF
NA	NA	TRBV7-4	TRBJ1-2	15	TGTGTCAGCAGCTTGGAAGGGGATCCCAACTATGGCTACACCTTC	CVSSLEGDPNYGYTF
TRBD1	NA	TRBV29-1	TRBJ2-7	14	TGCAGCGTTGAACTAGTGACAGGGGACTACGAGCAGTACTTC	CSVELVTGDYEQYF
NA	few	TRBV9	TRBJ1-5	15	TGTGCCAGCAGCCCCGGTAGGACCTTACTTCAGCCCCAGCATTTT	CASSPGRTLLQPQHF
NA	NA	TRBV27	TRBJ2-7	13	TGTGCCAGCACGGGCTCCTATCCCTACGAGCAGTACTTC	CASTGSYPYEQYF
TRBD2	NA	TRBV7-3	TRBJ2-1	19	TGTGCCAGCAGCCTCAATGGACTAGCGGGGGGGCGGTTGTACAATGAGCAGTTCTTC	CASSLNGLAGGRLYNEQFF
NA	NA	TRBV9	TRBJ2-1	15	TGTGCCAGCACCCTTCGCGGGGGCCCGTACAATGAGCAGTTCTTC	CASTLRGGPYNEQFF
NA	NA	TRBV6-6	TRBJ2-1	15	TGTGCCAGCAGTTACCCCCTTGGGGGGACTAATGAGCAGTTCTTC	CASSYPLGGTNEQFF
TRBD1	few	TRBV5-6	TRBJ1-6	17	TGTGCCAGCAGCTTAAAAAGCCTCGACAGGGCCAATTCACCCCTCCACTTT	CASSLKSLDRANSPLHF
NA	NA	TRBV5-1	TRBJ2-2	16	TGCGCCAGCAGCTTGGCCGGGGCGACCTCCGCCGGGGAGCTGTTTTTT	CASSLAGATSAGELFF
TRBD1	NA	TRBV10-2	TRBJ2-2	16	TGCGCCAGTCTTAGTCGAGGGGGCCGGAACACCGGGGAGCTGTTTTTT	CASLSRGGRNTGELFF
TRBD2	few	TRBV27	TRBJ2-7	17	TGTGCCAGCAAATTAGCGGGGGGTACCTATAACTCCTACGAGCAGTACTTC	CASKLAGGTYNSYEQYF
NA	few	TRBV7-9	TRBJ2-2	14	TGTGCCAGCAGCTTATCGCGGGACACCGGGGAGCTGTTTTTT	CASSLSRDTGELFF
TRBD1	NA	TRBV7-2	TRBJ2-3	15	TGTGCCAGCAGCTTCCGGGACAGGGGAGAAGATACGCAGTATTTT	CASSFRDRGEDTQYF
NA	NA	TRBV12-3/TRBV12-4	TRBJ2-5	18	TGTGCCAGCAGCTTCATGGTAGGACTCCTAGACGACCAAGAGACCCAGTACTTC	CASSFMVGLLDDQETQYF
NA	many	TRBV7-9	TRBJ1-2	18	TGTGCCAGCAGCTCTCCCCTATATGGGCAGGGAAAGATCTATGGCTACACCTTC	CASSSPLYGQGKIYGYTF
TRBD2	many	TRBV7-9	TRBJ2-5	15	TGTGCCAGCAGTTACAAGCGCGGGGGTAGAGAGACCCAGTACTTC	CASSYKRGGRETQYF
TRBD2	few	TRBV11-2	TRBJ2-3	16	TGTGCCAGCAGCTTATGGGGAGGGATTAGCACAGATACGCAGTATTTT	CASSLWGGISTDTQYF
NA	NA	TRBV19	TRBJ1-1	15	TGTGCCAGTAGCCCATTCACAGAAAAGAGGACTGAAGCTTTCTTT	CASSPFTEKRTEAFF